Listed below are T cell receptor beta chains from one sample, sequenced in a study of cytomegalovirus exposure and HLA in healthy donors. Sequencing was performed with immunoSEQ multiplex PCR; in TCRdb, only in-frame clones are kept and a portion is missing. The data show 100,000 to 150,000 clones, around 78% seen once. Sequencing input: PBMCs. All receptors come from a man aged 55 to 70 in good health and CMV-seropositive. Each CDR3 is given with its conserved first and last residue. D genes are given only for firm matches. Rows give clone size only sometimes, using once, few, many, or a class for an expanded clone.

J gene | D gene | V gene | clone size | CDR3 DNA | CDR3 protein
TRBJ2-5 | . | TRBV6-1 | . | TGTGCCAGCAGGTCCCCAGGGGAGACCCAGTACTTC | CASRSPGETQYF
TRBJ2-1 | . | TRBV2 | . | TGTGCCAGCAATCTGGAGGCTAGAAGCGATGAGCAGTTCTTC | CASNLEARSDEQFF
TRBJ2-5 | . | TRBV11-2 | . | TGTGCCAGCAGCTTAATGGTTACAAGGGGCTTAGAGACCCAGTACTTC | CASSLMVTRGLETQYF
TRBJ2-1 | TRBD2 | TRBV5-1 | . | TGCGCCAGCAATTTGGCAAGCGGGGGGGAGCAGTTCTTC | CASNLASGGEQFF
TRBJ1-2 | . | TRBV5-1 | once | TGCGCCAGCAGCCCCGGCGGAAGCACCGGCTACACCTTC | CASSPGGSTGYTF
TRBJ2-6 | TRBD1 | TRBV5-4 | . | TGTGCCAGCAGCACCAAAGGACAGGACTCTGGGGCCAACGTCCTGACTTTC | CASSTKGQDSGANVLTF
TRBJ1-5 | . | TRBV2 | . | TGTGCCAGCAGTGACGGGGGAGGGGGCAATCAGCCCCAGCATTTT | CASSDGGGGNQPQHF
TRBJ2-4 | TRBD2 | TRBV7-2 | few | TGTGCCAGCAGCTTAGCTGCCGCGGGGAGGGAGAACATTCAGTACTTC | CASSLAAAGRENIQYF
TRBJ1-1 | TRBD1 | TRBV7-3 | . | TGTGCCAGCAGTCGAACAGGGGGCGGGGAAGCTTTCTTT | CASSRTGGGEAFF
TRBJ2-5 | TRBD2 | TRBV9 | . | TGTGCCAGCAGCGTAGGCAGCGGGGGGGCCCAAGAGACCCAGTACTTC | CASSVGSGGAQETQYF
TRBJ2-3 | . | TRBV7-9 | . | TGTGCCAGCAGCTTAGGTGGACTCACGACAGATACGCAGTATTTT | CASSLGGLTTDTQYF
TRBJ2-3 | TRBD2 | TRBV2 | . | TGTGCCAGCAGTCTTACCCCGGGACTAGCCATATTAAATACGCAGTATTTT | CASSLTPGLAILNTQYF
TRBJ2-4 | . | TRBV6-5 | . | TGTGCCAGCAGTTTCGCCGGGGCCCCGGGGGACATTCAGTACTTC | CASSFAGAPGDIQYF
TRBJ2-7 | . | TRBV27 | . | TGTGCCACCGCTAGGACCGGGACACGAACCTACGAGCAGTACTTC | CATARTGTRTYEQYF
TRBJ2-5 | TRBD1 | TRBV5-1 | . | TGCGCCAGCAGCTGGAGGACAGGGTCGGGGGAGACCCAGTACTTC | CASSWRTGSGETQYF
TRBJ2-3 | . | TRBV30 | . | TGTGCCTGGAGTGTAGGGGGGGCTACAGATACGCAGTATTTT | CAWSVGGATDTQYF
TRBJ1-1 | TRBD1 | TRBV4-1 | . | TGCGCCAGCAGCCTACGACCCGTTTCAGGAACCGGGACAGGGGGCATGAACACTGAAGCTTTCTTT | CASSLRPVSGTGTGGMNTEAFF
TRBJ1-1 | . | TRBV5-6 | few | TGTGCCAGCAGTTCGGTGGGACACCCTGAAGCTTTCTTT | CASSSVGHPEAFF
TRBJ1-2 | TRBD1 | TRBV27 | few | TGTGCCAGCAGCCTCGACAGGGTTTATGGCTACACCTTC | CASSLDRVYGYTF
TRBJ1-5 | TRBD1 | TRBV30 | . | TGTGCCTGGAGCCTTAACAGGGGGCCTCAGCCCCAGCATTTT | CAWSLNRGPQPQHF
TRBJ1-2 | TRBD1 | TRBV30 | . | TGTGCCTGGAGTCGAAGGACAGGGGGCCTCTCTGGCTACACCTTC | CAWSRRTGGLSGYTF
TRBJ2-3 | TRBD2 | TRBV9 | . | TGTGCCAGCAGCGTATCCGTAGCGGGGGGGCTAAATACGCAGTATTTT | CASSVSVAGGLNTQYF
TRBJ2-7 | . | TRBV7-5 | . | TGTGTCAGAAGCTTAGCTGTCGCGGGGGGGCCACCCTACGAGCAGTACTTC | CVRSLAVAGGPPYEQYF
TRBJ1-2 | TRBD1 | TRBV6-5 | . | TGTGCCAGCAGTTTCTCCCGGGACAGTTATGGCTACACCTTC | CASSFSRDSYGYTF
TRBJ1-6 | . | TRBV2 | once | TGTGCCAGGGGCCGTTCGAACCAAAATTCACCCCTCCACTTT | CARGRSNQNSPLHF
TRBJ2-3 | TRBD2 | TRBV9 | . | TGTGCCAGCAGCGTAGCCGCTAGCGGGAGGGTGTCTACGCAGTATTTT | CASSVAASGRVSTQYF
TRBJ1-6 | TRBD1 | TRBV4-2 | . | TGTGCCAGCAGCCAAGATCGGTGGGGACAGGGGGTGAATTCACCCCTCCACTTT | CASSQDRWGQGVNSPLHF
TRBJ2-2 | . | TRBV11-3 | . | TGTGCCAGCAGCTTTTTGACTACCGGGGAGCTGTTTTTT | CASSFLTTGELFF
TRBJ2-3 | TRBD1 | TRBV9 | . | TGTGCCAGCAGCGATGACAGGGGCCCCGATACGCAGTATTTT | CASSDDRGPDTQYF
TRBJ2-7 | TRBD2 | TRBV6-6 | . | TGTGCCAGCACCGAGAGCCAGCGGGGGGCCATTTACGAGCAGTACTTC | CASTESQRGAIYEQYF
TRBJ2-3 | TRBD1 | TRBV5-1 | . | TGCGCCAGCAGCTTACAGGGGGTCTGGGATACGCAGTATTTT | CASSLQGVWDTQYF
TRBJ1-5 | . | TRBV5-6 | few | TGTGCCAGCAGCTTGGGAAATAGTCAGCCCCAGCATTTT | CASSLGNSQPQHF
TRBJ2-1 | TRBD1 | TRBV28 | . | TGTGCCAGCGTCCCGGGACAGAGCTACAATGAGCAGTTCTTC | CASVPGQSYNEQFF
TRBJ2-7 | TRBD1 | TRBV7-9 | . | TGTGCCAGCAGCTCCCCGGGACAGTGGTACGAGCAGTACTTC | CASSSPGQWYEQYF
TRBJ2-2 | TRBD2 | TRBV15 | . | TGTGCCACCAACCTAGCGGGGCAAAACACCGGGGAGCTGTTTTTT | CATNLAGQNTGELFF
TRBJ2-7 | TRBD2 | TRBV19 | few | TGTGCCAGTAGTAGGATGGCTAGCGGGGGGTCGCTACAAACCTACGAGCAGTACTTC | CASSRMASGGSLQTYEQYF
TRBJ1-6 | . | TRBV30 | . | TGTGCCTACAACGGAGGGGTAAGATCACCCCTCCACTTT | CAYNGGVRSPLHF
TRBJ1-2 | . | TRBV30 | . | TGTGCCTGGACCTCTATACTTCTCCGAGCTAACTATGGCTACACCTTC | CAWTSILLRANYGYTF
TRBJ2-7 | TRBD2 | TRBV2 | . | TGTGCCAGCAGGAAAGGACTAGCGGTAACCTACGAGCAGTACTTC | CASRKGLAVTYEQYF
TRBJ2-7 | . | TRBV18 | . | TGTGCCAGCTCACCAGTTCGGCTGCCCGGGGACGAGCAGTACTTC | CASSPVRLPGDEQYF
TRBJ1-5 | . | TRBV2 | . | TGTGCCAGCAGTACTTCAGGTTCTGCGCAGCCCCAGCATTTT | CASSTSGSAQPQHF
TRBJ2-7 | TRBD1 | TRBV28 | . | TGTGCCAGCGGGACAGGGACTTACGAGCAGTACTTC | CASGTGTYEQYF
TRBJ2-3 | TRBD1 | TRBV18 | . | TGTGCCAGCTCACTCGACAGGGGGCGAAGCACAGATACGCAGTATTTT | CASSLDRGRSTDTQYF
TRBJ2-5 | TRBD1 | TRBV19 | . | TGTGCCAGTAGTACGAGGACAGGGGGTTGGGAGACCCAGTACTTC | CASSTRTGGWETQYF
TRBJ1-1 | . | TRBV30 | . | TGTGCCTGGAATACGGGGGGTAAAACTGAAGCTTTCTTT | CAWNTGGKTEAFF
TRBJ2-1 | . | TRBV13 | . | TGTGCCAGCAGCTTAGAAGGGGGGGCTGAGCAGTTCTTC | CASSLEGGAEQFF
TRBJ2-7 | . | TRBV15 | few | TGTGCCACCAGCGTGGGCCTTATGTACGAGCAGTACTTC | CATSVGLMYEQYF
TRBJ2-7 | . | TRBV15 | . | TGTGCCACCAGCAGAGGGACAGCCCCCTACGAGCAGTACTTC | CATSRGTAPYEQYF
TRBJ1-4 | . | TRBV6-5 | once | TGTGCCAGCAGTGGCACAGGAGCTAATGAAAAACTGTTTTTT | CASSGTGANEKLFF
TRBJ2-2 | TRBD1 | TRBV19 | . | TGTGCCAGTAGTCCGCCGCCCCCGACAGGGACCGGGGAGCTGTTTTTT | CASSPPPPTGTGELFF
TRBJ2-7 | TRBD1 | TRBV6-1 | few | TGTGCCAGCATAGCGCGAGGGACAGAGAACTACGAGCAGTACTTC | CASIARGTENYEQYF
TRBJ1-4 | TRBD1 | TRBV4-1 | . | TGCGCCAGCAGCCCTCGTAGGGGACAGGCGATTAATGAAAAACTGTTTTTT | CASSPRRGQAINEKLFF
TRBJ2-5 | TRBD2 | TRBV9 | . | TGTGCCAGCAGCGGTAGTAGCGGGGGGGTGGAGACCCAGTACTTC | CASSGSSGGVETQYF
TRBJ1-1 | . | TRBV5-1 | few | TGCGCCAGCAGCTTTGGTGGCGGGGGTGGGTTGAACACTGAAGCTTTCTTT | CASSFGGGGGLNTEAFF